The source of this T cell receptor (beta chain) is a study of T-cell reconstitution after alpha-beta-depleted transplantation in children. The TCRbeta library incorporated unique molecular identifiers. One entry per CDR3 protein results from TCRdb running MiXCR on the PCR reads. Of 200,000 to 250,000 distinct CDR3 sequences in the sample, 9.7% were seen once. Ten or more counts support this clonotype. The sequence was collected from a human donor who donated a stem cell graft to a child with SCID. The sample consisted of PBMCs from the stem cell graft donor, taken from the stem cell graft.

Here the CDR3 DNA reads TGCAGTGCTAGGGGCGGGGGCGGATCCTACAATGAGCAGTTCTTC. Protein product: CSARGGGGSYNEQFF. The rearrangement links TRBV20-1 to TRBJ2-1; D may be TRBD2 (7 bases). The CDR3 runs 15 residues. V was clipped by 3 bases and J by 1 base, with 13 bases between them. Looked up from germline, CDR1 is DFQATT and CDR2 is SNEGSKA (reference sequence).